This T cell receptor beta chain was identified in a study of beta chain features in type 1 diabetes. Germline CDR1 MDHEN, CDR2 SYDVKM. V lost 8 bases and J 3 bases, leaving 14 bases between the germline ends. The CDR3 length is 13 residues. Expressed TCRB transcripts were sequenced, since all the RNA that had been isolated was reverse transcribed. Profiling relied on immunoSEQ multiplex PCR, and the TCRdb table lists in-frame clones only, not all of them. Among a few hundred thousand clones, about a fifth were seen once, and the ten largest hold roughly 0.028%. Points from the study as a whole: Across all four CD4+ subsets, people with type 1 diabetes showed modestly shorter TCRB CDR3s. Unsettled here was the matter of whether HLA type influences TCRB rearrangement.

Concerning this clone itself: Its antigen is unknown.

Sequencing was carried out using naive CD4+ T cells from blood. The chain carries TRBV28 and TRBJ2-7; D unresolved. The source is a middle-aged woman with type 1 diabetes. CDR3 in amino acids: CASLDSKIYEQYF. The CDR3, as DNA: TGTGCCAGCCTCGATAGTAAGATCTACGAGCAGTACTTC.